What follows describes a single TCR beta chain. Treatment specified: oral pan-JAK inhibitor, 5-10 mg twice daily. This sample was taken from a study of CD8+ T cells in alopecia areata. Study background: Oral tofacitinib, 5 to 10 mg twice daily, was given in an open-label trial.

As the sequencing template, cDNA was produced by extracting RNA and reverse transcribing it. Only in-frame clones appear in the TCRdb table, and some are missing; sequencing was by immunoSEQ multiplex PCR. The sample yields about 190,000 clones, 45% to 75% seen once. Looked up from germline, CDR1 is SGHTA and CDR2 is FQGNSA. CDR3 size: 17 residues. Losses at the gene ends were 1 base for V and 5 bases for J; bases not matched to a gene: 7. This specimen was CD4+ T cells sorted from blood, taken at week 4, from a patient treated with tofacitinib. The rearrangement links TRBV7-2 to TRBJ2-5; 13 nucleotides align to TRBD2. This clonotype was obtained from a human donor with alopecia areata. This chain's CDR3 is CASSLVGLAGVWETQYF. The CDR3, as DNA: TGTGCCAGCAGCTTAGTAGGACTAGCGGGAGTATGGGAGACCCAGTACTTC.